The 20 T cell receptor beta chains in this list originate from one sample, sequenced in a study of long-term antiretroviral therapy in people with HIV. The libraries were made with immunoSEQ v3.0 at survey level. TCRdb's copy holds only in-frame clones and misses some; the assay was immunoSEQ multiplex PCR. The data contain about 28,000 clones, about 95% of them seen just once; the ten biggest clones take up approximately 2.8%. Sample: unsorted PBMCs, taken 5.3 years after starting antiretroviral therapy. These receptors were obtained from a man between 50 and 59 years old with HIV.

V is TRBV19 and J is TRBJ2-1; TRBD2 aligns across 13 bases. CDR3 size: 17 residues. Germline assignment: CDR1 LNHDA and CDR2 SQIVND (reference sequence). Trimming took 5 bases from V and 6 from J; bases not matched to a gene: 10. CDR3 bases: TGTGCCAGTAGTTCCTCACTAGCGGGGGGGCTAGGCAATGAGCAGTTCTTC. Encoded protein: CASSSSLAGGLGNEQFF. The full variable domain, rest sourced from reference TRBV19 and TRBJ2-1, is DGGITQSPKYLFRKEGQNVTLSCEQNLNHDAMYWYRQDPGQGLRLIYYSQIVNDFQKGDIAEGYSVSREKKESFPLTVTSAQKNPTAFYLCASSSSLAGGLGNEQFFGPGTRLTVL.

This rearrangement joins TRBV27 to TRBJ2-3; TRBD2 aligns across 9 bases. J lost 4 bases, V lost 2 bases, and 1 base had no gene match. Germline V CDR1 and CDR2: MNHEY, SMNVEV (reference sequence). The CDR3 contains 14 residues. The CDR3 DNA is TGTGCCAGCAGTTTACTAGCGGGGTCAGATACGCAGTATTTT. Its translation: CASSLLAGSDTQYF.

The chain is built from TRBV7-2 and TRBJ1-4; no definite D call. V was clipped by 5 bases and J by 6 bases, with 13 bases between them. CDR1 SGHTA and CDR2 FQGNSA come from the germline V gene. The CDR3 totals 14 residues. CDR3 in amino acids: CASSAAGRDEKLFF. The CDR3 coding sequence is TGTGCCAGCAGCGCCGCCGGGCGCGATGAAAAACTGTTTTTT. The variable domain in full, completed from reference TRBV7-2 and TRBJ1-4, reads GAGVSQSPSNKVTEKGKDVELRCDPISGHTALYWYRQSLGQGLEFLIYFQGNSAPDKSGLPSDRFSAERTGGSVSTLTIQRTQQEDSAVYLCASSAAGRDEKLFFGSGTQLSVL.

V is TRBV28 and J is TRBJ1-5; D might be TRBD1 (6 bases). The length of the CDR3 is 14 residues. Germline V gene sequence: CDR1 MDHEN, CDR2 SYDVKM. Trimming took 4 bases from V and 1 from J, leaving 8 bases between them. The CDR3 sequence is CASSSDSSNQPQHF. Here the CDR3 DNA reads TGTGCCAGCAGTTCGGACAGCAGCAATCAGCCCCAGCATTTT.

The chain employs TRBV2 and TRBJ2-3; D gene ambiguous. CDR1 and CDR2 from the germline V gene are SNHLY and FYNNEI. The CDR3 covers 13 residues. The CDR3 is CSLEETDTDTQYF. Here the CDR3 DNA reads TGTTCCCTAGAGGAAACGGACACAGATACGCAGTATTTT.

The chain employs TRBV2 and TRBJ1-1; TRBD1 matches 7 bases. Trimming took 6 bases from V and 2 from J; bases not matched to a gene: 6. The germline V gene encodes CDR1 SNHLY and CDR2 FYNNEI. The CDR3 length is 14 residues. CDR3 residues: CASRGDSKNTEAFF. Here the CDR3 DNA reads TGTGCCAGCAGAGGGGACAGCAAAAACACTGAAGCTTTCTTT. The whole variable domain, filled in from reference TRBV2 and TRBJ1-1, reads EPEVTQTPSHQVTQMGQEVILRCVPISNHLYFYWYRQILGQKVEFLVSFYNNEISEKSEIFDDQFSVERPDGSNFTLKIRSTKLEDSAMYFCASRGDSKNTEAFFGQGTRLTVV.

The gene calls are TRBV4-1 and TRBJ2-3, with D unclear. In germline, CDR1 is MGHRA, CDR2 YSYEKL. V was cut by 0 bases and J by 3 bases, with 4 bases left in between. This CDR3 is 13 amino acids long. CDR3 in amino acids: CASSQDGTDTQYF. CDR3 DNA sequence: TGCGCCAGCAGCCAAGATGGTACAGATACGCAGTATTTT.

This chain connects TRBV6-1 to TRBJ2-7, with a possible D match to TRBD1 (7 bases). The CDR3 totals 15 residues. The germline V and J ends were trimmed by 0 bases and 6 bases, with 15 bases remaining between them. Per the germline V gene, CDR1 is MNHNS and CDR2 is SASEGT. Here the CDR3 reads CASSEAGGQFGEQYF. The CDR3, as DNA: TGTGCCAGCAGTGAAGCGGGGGGACAGTTTGGCGAGCAGTACTTC.

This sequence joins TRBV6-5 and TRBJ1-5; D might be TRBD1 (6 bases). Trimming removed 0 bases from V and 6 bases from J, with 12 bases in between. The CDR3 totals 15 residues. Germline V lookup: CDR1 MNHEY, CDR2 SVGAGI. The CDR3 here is CASSYSGGAGQPQHF. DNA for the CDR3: TGTGCCAGCAGTTACTCAGGGGGGGCGGGTCAGCCCCAGCATTTT.

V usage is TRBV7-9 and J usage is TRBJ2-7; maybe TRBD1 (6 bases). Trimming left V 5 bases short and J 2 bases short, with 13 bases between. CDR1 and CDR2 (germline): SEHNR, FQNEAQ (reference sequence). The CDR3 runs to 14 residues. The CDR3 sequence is CASSPRGTTYEQYF. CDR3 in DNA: TGTGCCAGCAGCCCTAGGGGGACCACCTACGAGCAGTACTTC.

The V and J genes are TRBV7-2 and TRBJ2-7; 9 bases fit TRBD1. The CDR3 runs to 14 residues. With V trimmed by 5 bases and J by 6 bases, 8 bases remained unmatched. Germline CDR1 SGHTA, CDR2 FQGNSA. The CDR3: CASSTGTGNPEQYF. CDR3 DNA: TGTGCCAGCAGCACGGGGACAGGGAATCCCGAGCAGTACTTC.

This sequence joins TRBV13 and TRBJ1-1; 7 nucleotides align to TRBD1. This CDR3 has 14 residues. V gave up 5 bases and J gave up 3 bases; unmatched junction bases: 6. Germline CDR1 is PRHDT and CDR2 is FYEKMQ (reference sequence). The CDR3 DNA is TGTGCCAGCAGCGTTAAAACAGGGGACACTGAAGCTTTCTTT. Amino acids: CASSVKTGDTEAFF.

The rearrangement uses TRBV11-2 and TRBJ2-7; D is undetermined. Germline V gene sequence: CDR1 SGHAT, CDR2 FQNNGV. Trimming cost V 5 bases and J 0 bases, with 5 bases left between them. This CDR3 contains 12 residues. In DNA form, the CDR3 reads TGTGCCAGCAGCCTAAGCTCCTACGAGCAGTACTTC. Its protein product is CASSLSSYEQYF.

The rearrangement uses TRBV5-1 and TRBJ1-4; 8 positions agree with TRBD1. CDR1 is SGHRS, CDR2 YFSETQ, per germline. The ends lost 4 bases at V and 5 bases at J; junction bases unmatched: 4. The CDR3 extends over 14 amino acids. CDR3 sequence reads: CASSHGTGNEKLFF. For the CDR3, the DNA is TGCGCCAGCAGCCACGGGACAGGAAATGAAAAACTGTTTTTT.

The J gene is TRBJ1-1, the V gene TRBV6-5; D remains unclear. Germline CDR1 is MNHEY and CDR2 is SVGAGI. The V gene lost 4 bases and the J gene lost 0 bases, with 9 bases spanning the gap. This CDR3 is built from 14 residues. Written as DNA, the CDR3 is TGTGCCAGCAGTTTTAACGGATTGAACACTGAAGCTTTCTTT. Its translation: CASSFNGLNTEAFF.

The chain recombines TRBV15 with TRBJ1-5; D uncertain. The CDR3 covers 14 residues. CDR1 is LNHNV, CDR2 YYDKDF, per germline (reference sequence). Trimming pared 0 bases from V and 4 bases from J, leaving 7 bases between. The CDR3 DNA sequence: TGTGCCACCAGCAGAGAGGGAGTTAATCAGCCCCAGCATTTT. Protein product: CATSREGVNQPQHF. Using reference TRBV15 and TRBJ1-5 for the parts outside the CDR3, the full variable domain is DAMVIQNPRYQVTQFGKPVTLSCSQTLNHNVMYWYQQKSSQAPKLLFHYYDKDFNNEADTPDNFQSRRPNTSFCFLDIRSPGLGDTAMYLCATSREGVNQPQHFGDGTRLSIL.

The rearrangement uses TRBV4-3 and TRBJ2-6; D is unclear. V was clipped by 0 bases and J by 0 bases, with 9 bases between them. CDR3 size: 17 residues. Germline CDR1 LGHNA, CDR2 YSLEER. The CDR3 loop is CASSQEAEVSGANVLTF. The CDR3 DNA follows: TGCGCCAGCAGCCAAGAGGCAGAAGTCTCTGGGGCCAACGTCCTGACTTTC.

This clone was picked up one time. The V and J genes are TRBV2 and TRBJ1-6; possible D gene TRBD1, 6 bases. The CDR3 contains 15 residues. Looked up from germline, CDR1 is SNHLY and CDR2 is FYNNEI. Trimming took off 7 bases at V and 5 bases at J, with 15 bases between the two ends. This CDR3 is CASNREGGHNSPLHF. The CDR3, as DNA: TGTGCCAGCAACAGAGAGGGGGGTCATAATTCACCCCTCCACTTT.

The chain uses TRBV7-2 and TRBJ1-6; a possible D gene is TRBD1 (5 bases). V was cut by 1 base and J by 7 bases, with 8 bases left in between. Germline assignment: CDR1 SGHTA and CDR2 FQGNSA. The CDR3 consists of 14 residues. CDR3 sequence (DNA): TGTGCCAGCAGCTTAGAGGGGTGGAATTCACCCCTCCACTTT. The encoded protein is CASSLEGWNSPLHF. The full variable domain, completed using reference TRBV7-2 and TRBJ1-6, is GAGVSQSPSNKVTEKGKDVELRCDPISGHTALYWYRQSLGQGLEFLIYFQGNSAPDKSGLPSDRFSAERTGGSVSTLTIQRTQQEDSAVYLCASSLEGWNSPLHFGNGTRLTVT.

The CDR3 DNA sequence: TGTGCCAGAATTCCTACTGAAGCTTTCTTT. Translation: CARIPTEAFF. This chain links TRBV11-3 with TRBJ1-1, with D uncertain. Trimming left V 9 bases short and J 5 bases short, with 7 bases between. This CDR3 comprises 10 residues. Germline V gene lookup returns CDR1 SGHNT and CDR2 YENEEA.